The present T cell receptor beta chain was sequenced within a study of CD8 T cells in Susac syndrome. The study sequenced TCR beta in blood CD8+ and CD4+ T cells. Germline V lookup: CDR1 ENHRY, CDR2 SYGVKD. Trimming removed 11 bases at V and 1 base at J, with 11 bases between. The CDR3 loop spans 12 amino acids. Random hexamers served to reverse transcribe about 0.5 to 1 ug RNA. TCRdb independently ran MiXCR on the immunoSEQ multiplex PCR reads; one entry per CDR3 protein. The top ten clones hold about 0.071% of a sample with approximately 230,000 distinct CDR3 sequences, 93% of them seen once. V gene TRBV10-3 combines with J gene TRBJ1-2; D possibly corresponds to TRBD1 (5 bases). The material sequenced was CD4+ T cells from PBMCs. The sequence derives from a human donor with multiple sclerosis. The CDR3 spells CAVQGGNYGYTF. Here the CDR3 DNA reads TGTGCCGTTCAGGGTGGTAACTATGGCTACACCTTC.